The 28 T cell receptor beta chains given below trace back to one sample, sequenced in a study of patients and donors after allogeneic stem cell transplantation. Each CDR3 protein is one row after TCRdb ran MiXCR on the RT-PCR reads. The table records around 240,000 distinct CDR3 sequences, 13% to 15% of them present only once. Sequenced material: blood, either unsorted or a sorted T cell fraction (not recorded which). The receptor source for this set is a human donor who was either an allogeneic HSCT recipient or a stem cell or donor lymphocyte infusion donor (not recorded which). It is not recorded whose cells these are; they may come from a transplant donor.

This clonotype has a count of ten or more. This rearrangement joins TRBV6-5 to TRBJ2-7; 9 nucleotides align to TRBD1. Per the germline V gene, CDR1 is MNHEY and CDR2 is SVGAGI. V was clipped by 0 bases and J by 5 bases; unmatched bases: 5. This CDR3 has 15 amino acids. Here the CDR3 reads CASSYSTTGGDEQYF. DNA for the CDR3: TGTGCCAGCAGTTACTCGACTACAGGGGGCGACGAGCAGTACTTC.

CDR3: CASSQMGGNTGELFF. The CDR3 nucleotides read TGTGCCAGCAGCCAAATGGGGGGGAACACCGGGGAGCTGTTTTTT. The V gene is TRBV7-3, the J gene TRBJ2-2, with D possibly being TRBD2 (6 bases). The CDR3 spans 15 residues. Per germline, CDR1 SGHTA and CDR2 FQGTGA. V was pared by 5 bases and J by 1 base, with 11 bases between.

The chain combines TRBV12-3 or TRBV12-4 with TRBJ2-1, with TRBD2 matching over 11 bases. The length of the CDR3 is 17 residues. V shed 6 bases and J 3 bases; nucleotides not matched to a gene: 10. The CDR3 sequence: CASRRRLTSGSYNEQFF. As DNA, the CDR3 is TGTGCCAGCAGGCGGAGGTTAACTAGCGGGAGCTACAATGAGCAGTTCTTC.

The chain combines TRBV20-1 with TRBJ1-6; D not resolved. The CDR3 totals 13 residues. CDR1 and CDR2 (germline): DFQATT, SNEGSKA (reference sequence). The V gene lost 6 bases and the J gene lost 7 bases, with 13 bases spanning the gap. The CDR3 region has the DNA TGCAGTGCCTCGCGGGAACCGAATTCACCCCTCCACTTT. Translated, it gives CSASREPNSPLHF.

The chain links TRBV20-1 to TRBJ2-5; TRBD2 matches 8 bases. This CDR3 comprises 12 residues. Germline V CDR1 and CDR2: DFQATT, SNEGSKA (reference sequence). V gave up 5 bases and J gave up 3 bases; unmatched junction bases: 2. CDR3 in amino acids: CSAPGGEETQYF. The CDR3 DNA sequence: TGCAGTGCTCCCGGGGGGGAAGAGACCCAGTACTTC.

This clonotype was detected only a few times. The chain has TRBV5-1 and TRBJ2-2; D gene uncertain. CDR3 length: 14 residues. Germline loops: CDR1 SGHRS, CDR2 YFSETQ. The V end was cut by 4 bases, the J end by 4 bases, with 11 bases between. The CDR3 DNA reads as TGCGCCAGCAGCCGGGTCTTGGGCACCGGGGAGCTGTTTTTT. Translation: CASSRVLGTGELFF.

This clonotype was found many times. The genes are TRBV5-1 and TRBJ1-5, with D uncertain. The germline CDR1 and CDR2 sequences are SGHRS and YFSETQ. The V gene lost 1 base and the J gene lost 2 bases, with 13 bases spanning the gap. The CDR3 is made up of 16 amino acids. The DNA for the CDR3 is TGCGCCAGCAGCTTGAACAGCCTGCGGGGCAATCAGCCCCAGCATTTT. Amino acids: CASSLNSLRGNQPQHF.

This clonotype was found a few times. V is TRBV3-1 and J is TRBJ2-1; 11 positions agree with TRBD2. Germline loops: CDR1 LGHDT, CDR2 YNNKEL (reference sequence). The CDR3 loop spans 15 amino acids. Trimming at V came to 6 bases and at J to 9 bases, leaving 10 bases not matched to a gene. The CDR3 DNA follows: TGTGCCAGCAGTCGACTAGCGGGACTTGACAGTGAGCAGTTCTTC. Protein: CASSRLAGLDSEQFF.

The chain is built from TRBV7-2 and TRBJ1-2, with 7 bases that match TRBD1. CDR1 SGHTA and CDR2 FQGNSA come from the germline V gene. The CDR3 covers 14 residues. V dropped 5 bases and J dropped 3; count of bases not matched to a gene: 6. CDR3 protein: CASSQDRPDYGYTF. CDR3 DNA: TGTGCCAGCAGCCAGGACAGGCCAGACTATGGCTACACCTTC.

This clonotype showed up just a few times. The genes are TRBV4-3 and TRBJ1-6; D is unresolved. Germline CDR1 is LGHNA and CDR2 is YSLEER. The CDR3 spans 14 residues. The ends were cut back, 0 bases at V and 6 bases at J, with 6 bases in the middle. For the CDR3, the DNA is TGCGCCAGCAGCCAAGATCTAAGTAATTCACCCCTCCACTTT. Translating it yields CASSQDLSNSPLHF.

The V call is TRBV30, the J call TRBJ1-2; 7 bases line up with TRBD1. The CDR3 runs to 13 residues. Germline V gene lookup returns CDR1 GTSNPN and CDR2 SVGIG (reference sequence). V shed 4 bases, J shed 4 bases, and the junction held 6 bases outside the gene matches. CDR3 in amino acids: CAWTPNRGYGYTF. The CDR3 region has the DNA TGTGCCTGGACCCCGAACAGGGGCTATGGCTACACCTTC.

This chain connects TRBV25-1 to TRBJ1-1; D gene ambiguous. The germline V and J ends were trimmed by 5 bases and 1 base, with 8 bases remaining between them. Germline-derived CDR1 and CDR2 are MGHDK and SYGVNS. This CDR3 contains 13 residues. This CDR3 reads CASSTRGNTEAFF. The CDR3 region has the DNA TGTGCCAGCAGTACCCGGGGGAACACTGAAGCTTTCTTT.

This clonotype was counted many times. The J gene is TRBJ1-1, the V gene TRBV6-1, with TRBD1 matching over 9 bases. Germline V CDR1 and CDR2: MNHNS, SASEGT. CDR3 length: 14 amino acids. Losses at the gene ends were 6 bases for V and 4 bases for J; bases not matched to a gene: 6. The CDR3, as DNA: TGTGCCAGCAGCCCGGACAGGGGTACCACTGAAGCTTTCTTT. As protein: CASSPDRGTTEAFF.

This clonotype has ten or more counts. V and J are TRBV15 and TRBJ2-5, with D unclear. Germline assignment: CDR1 LNHNV and CDR2 YYDKDF (reference sequence). V was pared by 1 base and J by 5 bases, with 17 bases between. The CDR3 consists of 16 residues. The CDR3 DNA reads TGTGCCACCAGCAGAGTGTCCGGCCTAGGCCGGGAGACCCAGTACTTC. Amino acids: CATSRVSGLGRETQYF. The full variable domain, with the rest looked up from reference TRBV15 and TRBJ2-5, is DAMVIQNPRYQVTQFGKPVTLSCSQTLNHNVMYWYQQKSSQAPKLLFHYYDKDFNNEADTPDNFQSRRPNTSFCFLDIRSPGLGDTAMYLCATSRVSGLGRETQYFGPGTRLLVL.

This clonotype was counted only a few times. The rearrangement joins TRBV20-1 to TRBJ2-3, with D unclear. V was shortened by 6 bases and J by 6 bases, with 16 bases between the two germline ends. This CDR3 has 13 amino acids. Germline lookup yields CDR1 DFQATT and CDR2 SNEGSKA (reference sequence). In nucleotides, the CDR3 is TGCAGTGCCCGGGTTCTAGGTGCGGATACGCAGTATTTT. It is translated as CSARVLGADTQYF.

Many counts were recorded for this clonotype. The genes are TRBV5-1 and TRBJ1-2; the match to TRBD1 covers 7 bases. The germline V gene has CDR1 SGHRS and CDR2 YFSETQ. CDR3 length: 15 amino acids. Losses at the gene ends were 6 bases for V and 7 bases for J; bases not matched to a gene: 15. For the CDR3, the DNA is TGCGCCAGCACTGTTACCACCGGGACAGAGGCTGGCTACACCTTC. Translation gives CASTVTTGTEAGYTF.

The chain links TRBV3-1 to TRBJ2-5; perhaps TRBD1 as D (5 bases). The CDR3 has 13 residues. V was pared by 4 bases and J by 7 bases, with 13 bases between. Germline V lookup: CDR1 LGHDT, CDR2 YNNKEL (reference sequence). DNA for the CDR3: TGTGCCAGCAGCCCGACCCAGGGTGGGACCCAGTACTTC. Amino acids: CASSPTQGGTQYF.

This clonotype showed up just a few times. This chain connects TRBV6-4 to TRBJ1-1, with D hard to call. V was clipped by 3 bases and J by 5 bases, with 10 bases between them. The germline V gene has CDR1 MRHNA and CDR2 SNTAGT. The CDR3 is 13 residues long. The CDR3 loop is CASSEASGTEAFF. The CDR3 DNA is TGTGCCAGCAGTGAAGCCAGTGGGACTGAAGCTTTCTTT.

This chain joins TRBV11-3 and TRBJ2-1, with TRBD2 matching over 7 bases. V trimming: 5 bases; J trimming: 0 bases; junction bases outside the gene matches: 4. CDR1 and CDR2 (germline): SGHNT, YENEEA. The CDR3 contains 15 residues. CDR3 loop: CASSQRTSSYNEQFF. The CDR3 DNA sequence: TGTGCCAGCAGCCAACGGACTAGCTCCTACAATGAGCAGTTCTTC.

This clonotype has only a few counts. The CDR3 sequence is CSAQTGTRVRDTQYF. CDR3 nucleotide sequence: TGCAGTGCGCAAACCGGGACACGGGTTCGAGATACGCAGTATTTT. The chain recombines TRBV20-1 with TRBJ2-3; TRBD1 is a possible D gene (6 bases). The length of the CDR3 is 15 residues. Germline values: CDR1 DFQATT, CDR2 SNEGSKA (reference sequence). Trimming cost V 6 bases and J 5 bases, with 21 bases left between them.

This clonotype was found a few times. The rearrangement joins TRBV7-3 to TRBJ2-1; TRBD2 matches 11 bases. CDR3 length: 17 amino acids. The V gene's germline CDR1 is SGHTA and CDR2 FQGTGA. V shed 5 bases, J shed 5 bases, and the junction held 11 bases outside the gene matches. CDR3 nucleotide sequence: TGTGCCAGCAGCACCCATAGCGGGAGGGGCGGTGACAATGAGCAGTTCTTC. Translation: CASSTHSGRGGDNEQFF.

A few counts support this clonotype. The gene calls are TRBV30 and TRBJ2-1; D is unresolved. The CDR3 is 8 residues long. Per the germline V gene, CDR1 is GTSNPN and CDR2 is SVGIG (reference sequence). For the CDR3, the DNA is TGTCGGCTCAATGAGCAGTTCTTC. It yields the protein CRLNEQFF. The full variable domain, its missing parts supplied by reference TRBV30 and TRBJ2-1, is SQTIHQWPATLVQPVGSPLSLECTVEGTSNPNLYWYRQAAGRGLQLLFYSVGIGQISSEVPQNLSASRPQDRQFILSSKKLLLSDSGFYLCRLNEQFFGPGTRLTVL.

J is TRBJ2-2 and V is TRBV12-3 or TRBV12-4; possible D gene TRBD2, 5 bases. V lost 1 base, J lost 6 bases, and 9 bases lay in between. The CDR3 is 14 residues long. The CDR3 DNA reads TGTGCCAGCAGTTTAGGGGAGCCACCCGGGGAGCTGTTTTTT. The encoded protein is CASSLGEPPGELFF.

This clonotype was counted many times. This chain links TRBV20-1 with TRBJ1-2; 9 bases line up with TRBD1. This CDR3 comprises 13 residues. CDR1 DFQATT and CDR2 SNEGSKA come from the germline V gene (reference sequence). The ends lost 2 bases at V and 7 bases at J; junction bases unmatched: 5. CDR3 nucleotides: TGCAGTGCTAGATCACAGGGGGCGGGTGGCTACACCTTC. It translates to CSARSQGAGGYTF.

In this sample, this clonotype turned up many times. The chain links TRBV3-1 to TRBJ2-7, with D maybe TRBD2 (5 bases). Germline CDR1 and CDR2: LGHDT and YNNKEL (reference sequence). The length of the CDR3 is 15 residues. V was clipped by 4 bases and J by 0 bases, with 13 bases between them. The chain's CDR3 is CASSLRGTNSYEQYF. The CDR3 nucleotides are TGTGCCAGCAGCCTCCGGGGTACCAACTCCTACGAGCAGTACTTC.

The chain employs TRBV6-1 and TRBJ1-3; D ambiguous. The CDR3 runs 14 residues. Germline CDR1 MNHNS, CDR2 SASEGT. Trimming removed 8 bases at V and 0 bases at J, with 11 bases between. The CDR3 region is CASYDGSSGNTIYF. CDR3 DNA sequence: TGTGCCAGCTACGACGGTTCCTCTGGAAACACCATATATTTT.

This clonotype appeared a few times. This sequence joins TRBV15 and TRBJ2-6, with a tentative D call TRBD1 (5 bases). Looked up from germline, CDR1 is LNHNV and CDR2 is YYDKDF (reference sequence). V gave up 0 bases and J gave up 3 bases, with 9 bases separating them. The CDR3 covers 16 residues. CDR3 residues: CATSRDTGSGANVLTF. For the CDR3, the DNA is TGTGCCACCAGCAGAGATACAGGCAGTGGGGCCAACGTCCTGACTTTC.

This sequence joins TRBV18 and TRBJ2-3, with 8 bases that match TRBD2. Germline CDR1 is KGHSH and CDR2 is LQKENI. This CDR3 spans 15 amino acids. The junction had 4 bases not matched to a gene; V was cut back by 5 bases and J by 0 bases. Here the CDR3 DNA reads TGTGCCAGCTCAAGGACTAGCAGTAGCACAGATACGCAGTATTTT. Translated: CASSRTSSSTDTQYF.